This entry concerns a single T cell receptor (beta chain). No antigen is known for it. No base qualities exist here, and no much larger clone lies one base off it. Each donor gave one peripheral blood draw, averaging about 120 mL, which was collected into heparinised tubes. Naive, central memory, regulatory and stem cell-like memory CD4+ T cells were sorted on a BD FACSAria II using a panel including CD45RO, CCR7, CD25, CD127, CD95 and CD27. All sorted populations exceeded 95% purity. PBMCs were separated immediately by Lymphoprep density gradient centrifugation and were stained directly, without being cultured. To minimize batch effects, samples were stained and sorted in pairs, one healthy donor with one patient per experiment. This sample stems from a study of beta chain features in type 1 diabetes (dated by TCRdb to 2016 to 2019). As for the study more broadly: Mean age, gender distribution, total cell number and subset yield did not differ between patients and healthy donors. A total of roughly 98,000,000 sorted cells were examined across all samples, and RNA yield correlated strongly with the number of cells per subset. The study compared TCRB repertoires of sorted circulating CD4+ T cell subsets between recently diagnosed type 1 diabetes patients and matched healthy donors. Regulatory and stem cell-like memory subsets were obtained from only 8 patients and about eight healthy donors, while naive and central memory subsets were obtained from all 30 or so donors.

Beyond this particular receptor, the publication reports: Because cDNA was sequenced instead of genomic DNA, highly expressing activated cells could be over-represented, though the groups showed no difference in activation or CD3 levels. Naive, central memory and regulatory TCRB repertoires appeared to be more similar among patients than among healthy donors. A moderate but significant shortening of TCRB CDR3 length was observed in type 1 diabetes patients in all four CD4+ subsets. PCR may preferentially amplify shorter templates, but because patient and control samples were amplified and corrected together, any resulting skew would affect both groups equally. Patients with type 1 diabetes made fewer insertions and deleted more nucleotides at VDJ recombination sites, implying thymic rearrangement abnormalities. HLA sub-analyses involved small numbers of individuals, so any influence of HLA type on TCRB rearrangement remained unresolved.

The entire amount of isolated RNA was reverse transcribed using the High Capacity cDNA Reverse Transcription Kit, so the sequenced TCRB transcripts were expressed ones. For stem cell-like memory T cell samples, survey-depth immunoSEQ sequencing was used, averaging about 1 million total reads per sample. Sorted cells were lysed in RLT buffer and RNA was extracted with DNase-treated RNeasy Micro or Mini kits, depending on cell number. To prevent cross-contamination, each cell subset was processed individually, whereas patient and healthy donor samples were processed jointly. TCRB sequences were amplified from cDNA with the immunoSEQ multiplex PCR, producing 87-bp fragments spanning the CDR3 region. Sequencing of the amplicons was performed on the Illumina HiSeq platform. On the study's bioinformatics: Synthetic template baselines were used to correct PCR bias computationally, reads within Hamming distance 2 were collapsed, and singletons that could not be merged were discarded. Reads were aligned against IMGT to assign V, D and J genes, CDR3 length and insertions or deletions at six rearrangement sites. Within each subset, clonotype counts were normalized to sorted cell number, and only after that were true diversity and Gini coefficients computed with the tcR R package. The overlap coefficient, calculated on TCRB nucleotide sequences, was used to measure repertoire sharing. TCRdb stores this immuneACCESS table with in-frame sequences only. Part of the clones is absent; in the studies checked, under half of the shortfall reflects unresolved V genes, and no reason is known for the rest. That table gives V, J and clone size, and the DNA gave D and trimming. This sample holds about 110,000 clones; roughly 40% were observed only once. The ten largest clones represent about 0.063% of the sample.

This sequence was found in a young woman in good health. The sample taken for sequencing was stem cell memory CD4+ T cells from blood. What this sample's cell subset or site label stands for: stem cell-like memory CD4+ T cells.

The DNA reads TGTGCCAGCAGTGAAGGGCTACTAGCGGAGGGAGTAACTGGGGCAGATACGCAGTATTTT. Its protein product is CASSEGLLAEGVTGADTQYF. This chain is built from TRBV2 and TRBJ2-3, and TRBD2 aligns with 8 junction nucleotides. The germline V gene supplies CDR1 SNHLY and CDR2 FYNNEI. Here V drops 1 base and J drops 4 bases, and the junction holds 19 bases not matched to any gene. Including the terminal cysteine and phenylalanine, the CDR3 comprises 20 residues. Just CDR3 DNA is preserved here, 60 bases in frame from base 1.